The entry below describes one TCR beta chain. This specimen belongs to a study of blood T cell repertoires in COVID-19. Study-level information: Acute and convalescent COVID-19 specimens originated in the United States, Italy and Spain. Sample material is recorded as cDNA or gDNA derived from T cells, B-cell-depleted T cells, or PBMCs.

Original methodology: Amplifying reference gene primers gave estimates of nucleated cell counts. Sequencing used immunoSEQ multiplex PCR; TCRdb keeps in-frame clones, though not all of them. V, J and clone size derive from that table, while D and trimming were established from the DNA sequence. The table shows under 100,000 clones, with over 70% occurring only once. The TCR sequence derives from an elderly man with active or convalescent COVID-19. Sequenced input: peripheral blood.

The CDR3: CASSGDSYGYTF. Written as DNA, the CDR3 is TGCGCCAGCAGTGGCGACAGCTATGGCTACACCTTC. The chain combines TRBV10-2 with TRBJ1-2, with a weak D call TRBD1 (5 bases). Deletions cut 4 bases from V and 4 bases from J, with 7 bases between. Germline values: CDR1 WSHSY, CDR2 SAAADI. The CDR3 length is 12 residues.